These 4 T cell receptor beta chains originate from one sample sequenced in a study of OX40 agonist ivuxolimab in advanced cancers. Assay: immunoSEQ multiplex PCR; the TCRdb copy retains only in-frame clones and omits some. The sample comprises over 60,000 clones, 91% of which are singletons, and around 1.8% rests with the top ten. The sample here was CD4+ or CD8+ T cells sorted from blood, taken in a trial of the OX40 agonist ivuxolimab. The receptors come from an adult with an advanced solid tumor such as melanoma, head and neck, liver or kidney cancer.

This rearrangement joins TRBV4-3 to TRBJ1-1; 9 bases line up with TRBD1. Germline CDR1 and CDR2: LGHNA and YSLEER. The CDR3 sequence is 18 residues long. V dropped 0 bases and J dropped 5; count of bases not matched to a gene: 13. CDR3 DNA: TGCGCCAGCAGCCAAGATATGGGACAGGGAAAGAGGAGGACTGAAGCTTTCTTT. It encodes CASSQDMGQGKRRTEAFF.

The rearrangement links TRBV19 to TRBJ2-7, with a weak D call TRBD2 (7 bases). Trimming left V 0 bases short and J 3 bases short, with 18 bases between. This CDR3 has 17 residues. Germline V gives CDR1 LNHDA, CDR2 SQIVND (reference sequence). CDR3 coding DNA: TGTGCCAGTAGTATAGAAGCCCCTGGGGGGGCCCGCTACGAGCAGTACTTC. It codes for CASSIEAPGGARYEQYF.

This chain links TRBV30 with TRBJ1-1; D not resolved. The CDR3 contains 12 residues. Germline V gene data show CDR1 as GTSNPN and CDR2 as SVGIG (reference sequence). The germline V and J ends were trimmed by 0 bases and 7 bases, with 9 bases remaining between them. The CDR3 DNA follows: TGTGCCTGGAGTGTACGGCCTTATGAAGCTTTCTTT. This gives the protein CAWSVRPYEAFF.

V and J are TRBV5-6 and TRBJ2-2; 7 bases map to TRBD2. The CDR3 runs 16 residues. The junction had 11 bases not matched to a gene; V was cut back by 3 bases and J by 6 bases. Germline V CDR1 and CDR2: SGHDT, YYEEEE. DNA of the CDR3: TGTGCCAGCAGCTCGCGGTGGGGAGGGGATGCCGGGGAGCTGTTTTTT. Translation: CASSSRWGGDAGELFF. The whole variable domain, remainder taken from reference TRBV5-6 and TRBJ2-2, is DAGVTQSPTHLIKTRGQQVTLRCSPKSGHDTVSWYQQALGQGPQFIFQYYEEEERQRGNFPDRFSGHQFPNYSSELNVNALLLGDSALYLCASSSRWGGDAGELFFGEGSRLTVL.